Listed below are T cell receptor beta chains from one sample, sequenced in a study of regulatory T cells in long-lasting Graves disease. In TCRdb, the multiplex PCR reads were re-called with MiXCR into one record per CDR3 protein. The sample records more than 400,000 distinct CDR3 sequences, about 17% being singletons. These same data were also listed under a study on T cells in Graves' hyperthyroidism and ophthalmopathy.

Sequences were derived from peripheral blood mononuclear cells (PBMCs), sampled at new diagnosis, from a patient treated with antithyroid drugs. These receptors came from a man aged 40-49 years with Graves disease. CDR3s include the opening cysteine and the closing phenylalanine or tryptophan. The order of the fields is clone size, J gene, V gene, D gene, CDR3 DNA, CDR3 protein. The D gene is left open where the match is weak. Clone size appears in some rows only: once, few, many, or a class for an expanded clone.

size: few; J: TRBJ2-1; V: TRBV20-1; D: TRBD2; DNA: TGCAGTGCTAGAGCTAGCGGGAGCCGATACAATGAGCAGTTCTTC; CDR3: CSARASGSRYNEQFF
size: many; J: TRBJ2-7; V: TRBV6-2/TRBV6-3; D: .; DNA: TGTGCCAGCAGTATTACTGACATGGGAACCTACGAGCAGTACTTC; CDR3: CASSITDMGTYEQYF
size: many; J: TRBJ1-4; V: TRBV28; D: .; DNA: TGTGCCAGCAACGATTTAACTAATGAAAAACTGTTTTTT; CDR3: CASNDLTNEKLFF
size: .; J: TRBJ2-7; V: TRBV5-1; D: TRBD1; DNA: TGCGCCAGCAGCTTGGACAGGGGTACCCTACGGGAGCAGTACTTC; CDR3: CASSLDRGTLREQYF
size: .; J: TRBJ2-7; V: TRBV18; D: TRBD1; DNA: TGTGCCAGCTCACCCGTGAGAGGGGGCAGCTCCTACGAGCAGTACTTC; CDR3: CASSPVRGGSSYEQYF
size: .; J: TRBJ1-4; V: TRBV5-1; D: .; DNA: TGCGCCAGCAGCTTGTCCTCATTACAGGGAAAGGGTGAAAAACTGTTTTTT; CDR3: CASSLSSLQGKGEKLFF
size: .; J: TRBJ2-2; V: TRBV11-3; D: .; DNA: TGTGCCAGCAGCTCTTCGAAGGAGCTGTTTTTT; CDR3: CASSSSKELFF
size: many; J: TRBJ1-6; V: TRBV12-3/TRBV12-4; D: .; DNA: TGTGCCAGCAGTTTAGGGCCAACGGGAAAGTCGTATTCACCCCTCCACTTT; CDR3: CASSLGPTGKSYSPLHF
size: few; J: TRBJ2-5; V: TRBV24-1; D: TRBD1; DNA: TGTGTCACCAGTGGGGGCCCCGAAGGGGACAGGGATGCGGGTTATCGGTACACCCAAGAGACCCAGTACTTC; CDR3: CVTSGGPEGDRDAGYRYTQETQYF
size: many; J: TRBJ2-5; V: TRBV2; D: TRBD1; DNA: TGTGCCAGCAGTGCAAAGGGGGCTGTCAAGGAGACCCAGTACTTC; CDR3: CASSAKGAVKETQYF
size: few; J: TRBJ1-1; V: TRBV4-1; D: .; DNA: TGCGCCAGCAGCCCGCGCGGAGTTGCTTTCGGTGTCACTGAAGCTTTCTTT; CDR3: CASSPRGVAFGVTEAFF
size: .; J: TRBJ2-5; V: TRBV5-1; D: .; DNA: TGCGCCAGCAGCCCCGGAAGGGGAATGACGTGGGAGACCCAGTACTTC; CDR3: CASSPGRGMTWETQYF
size: many; J: TRBJ2-2; V: TRBV11-2; D: .; DNA: TGTGCCAGCAGCAACAGGGTTAACACCGGGGAGCTGTTTTTT; CDR3: CASSNRVNTGELFF
size: few; J: TRBJ2-2; V: TRBV19; D: TRBD2; DNA: TGTGCCAGTAGTACGGCGGGAGGGCCTCTCCTCGGGGAGCTGTTTTTT; CDR3: CASSTAGGPLLGELFF
size: many; J: TRBJ2-3; V: TRBV28; D: .; DNA: TGTGCCAGCAAATCCGCGGGACCCTTCGCTCCTTCGGGGACAGATACGCAGTATTTT; CDR3: CASKSAGPFAPSGTDTQYF
size: many; J: TRBJ2-5; V: TRBV11-2; D: .; DNA: TGTGCCAGCACCCTCATTAGGGTGGGGGAGACCCAGTACTTC; CDR3: CASTLIRVGETQYF
size: .; J: TRBJ2-6; V: TRBV5-1; D: .; DNA: TGCGCCAGCAGCTGCCTCGGACAGCCTTGCTCTGGGGCCAACGTCCTGACTTTC; CDR3: CASSCLGQPCSGANVLTF
size: few; J: TRBJ2-6; V: TRBV29-1; D: TRBD1; DNA: TGCAGCGTGGGACAGGGGCCTCCTGGGGCCAACGTCCTGACTTTC; CDR3: CSVGQGPPGANVLTF
size: many; J: TRBJ2-5; V: TRBV27; D: .; DNA: TGTGCCAGCAGTCCCTGGCCAGCGAGAGTGCAAGAGACCCAGTACTTC; CDR3: CASSPWPARVQETQYF
size: many; J: TRBJ2-5; V: TRBV20-1; D: TRBD2; DNA: TGCAGTGCTATAAGACTAGCGGGAGTAATTGAGACCCAGTACTTC; CDR3: CSAIRLAGVIETQYF
size: .; J: TRBJ2-7; V: TRBV5-4; D: TRBD1; DNA: TGTGCCAGCAGCTTTGGATATCAGGGGGTGGTCCGTGTCTACGAGCAGTACTTC; CDR3: CASSFGYQGVVRVYEQYF
size: .; J: TRBJ2-5; V: TRBV25-1; D: .; DNA: TGTGCCAGCACCAACGAGCAACAAGAGACCCAGTACTTC; CDR3: CASTNEQQETQYF
size: few; J: TRBJ2-5; V: TRBV7-9; D: .; DNA: TGTGCCAGCACCCTCGGGGCAGGACAAGAGACCCAGTACTTC; CDR3: CASTLGAGQETQYF
size: many; J: TRBJ1-6; V: TRBV12-3/TRBV12-4; D: .; DNA: TGTGCCAGCAGCTCGGCCGGGGTAAGGTCACCCCTCCACTTT; CDR3: CASSSAGVRSPLHF
size: .; J: TRBJ2-4; V: TRBV28; D: .; DNA: TGTGCCAGCAGTTTTGGGGGATATTGCTTATTC; CDR3: CASSFGGYCLF
size: .; J: TRBJ1-4; V: TRBV11-2; D: .; DNA: TGTGCCAGCAGCTCAATTGAAAGACTCCAGGCAAATGAAAAACTGCTTTTT; CDR3: CASSSIERLQANEKLLF
size: .; J: TRBJ2-1; V: TRBV5-4; D: TRBD2; DNA: TGTGCCACGGGACTAACATCCTACAATGAGCAGTTCTTC; CDR3: CATGLTSYNEQFF